Shown below are 9 T cell receptor beta chains from a single sample sequenced in a study of breast tumors, draining lymph nodes, adjacent tissues. The lymph nodes were axillary draining lymph nodes from breast cancer patients. TCRdb ran MiXCR on the multiplex PCR reads and lists one entry per CDR3 protein. The sample gives 290,000 or so distinct CDR3 sequences, 30% of which show up once; 0.85% to 1.3% is in the top ten. Sequencing was done on a sample of axillary lymph node tissue. These TCRs come from a female donor with breast cancer. Some clones in this sample may be carry-over from other donors' samples.

This clonotype has at least ten counts. The rearrangement joins TRBV20-1 to TRBJ2-3; the match to TRBD2 covers 12 bases. V shed 7 bases and J 8 bases; nucleotides not matched to a gene: 4. There are 12 residues in the CDR3. Germline loops: CDR1 DFQATT, CDR2 SNEGSKA (reference sequence). CDR3 sequence: CSELAGGATQYF. As DNA, the CDR3 is TGCAGTGAACTAGCGGGAGGAGCTACGCAGTATTTT.

In regard to this clonotype: A read error may be the cause here, since a much bigger clone is one base away. This rearrangement joins TRBV7-9 to TRBJ2-3, with 11 bases that match TRBD2. Trimming at V came to 0 bases and at J to 7 bases, leaving 12 bases not matched to a gene. This CDR3 comprises 18 residues. Germline CDR1 SEHNR, CDR2 FQNEAQ (reference sequence). CDR3 loop: CASSLAPLLAGESHTQYF. Written as DNA, the CDR3 is TGTGCCAGCAGCTTAGCGCCCTTACTAGCGGGAGAATCACATACGCAGTATTTT. The full variable domain, with the rest looked up from reference TRBV7-9 and TRBJ2-3, is DTGVSQNPRHKITKRGQNVTFRCDPISEHNRLYWYRQTLGQGPEFLTYFQNEAQLEKSRLLSDRFSAERPKGSFSTLEIQRTEQGDSAMYLCASSLAPLLAGESHTQYFGPGTRLTVL.

This clonotype was counted ten times or more. The J gene is TRBJ2-3, the V gene TRBV19, with a tentative D call TRBD2 (5 bases). This CDR3 region has 16 residues. The V gene's germline CDR1 is LNHDA and CDR2 SQIVND (reference sequence). V shed 3 bases and J shed 1 base, with 14 bases lying between them. CDR3 in DNA: TGTGCCAGTAGTATTAGGAGGCAACGGCGCACAGATACGCAGTATTTT. As protein: CASSIRRQRRTDTQYF.

The sample holds many counts of this clonotype. The chain joins TRBV20-1 to TRBJ1-2; a weak D match, TRBD1 (6 bases). Germline CDR1 and CDR2: DFQATT and SNEGSKA (reference sequence). This CDR3 is built from 13 residues. Trimming pared 6 bases from V and 7 bases from J, leaving 18 bases between. The CDR3 loop is CSALNRVSSGYTF. In DNA, the CDR3 is TGCAGTGCCCTAAACAGGGTCTCGTCTGGCTACACCTTC.

The table lists this clonotype with a few counts. The chain is built from TRBV7-9 and TRBJ2-5; 11 bases match TRBD1. The length of the CDR3 is 18 residues. Germline values: CDR1 SEHNR, CDR2 FQNEAQ (reference sequence). Trimming cost V 2 bases and J 1 base; bases outside gene matches: 9. The CDR3 spells CASSLFPTGQGVQETQYF. For the CDR3, the DNA is TGTGCCAGCAGCTTATTCCCTACGGGACAGGGGGTCCAAGAGACCCAGTACTTC.

Only one count was recorded for this clonotype. The chain has TRBV10-3 and TRBJ1-6, with TRBD1 identical over 9 bases. The CDR3 contains 12 residues. The V gene's germline CDR1 is ENHRY and CDR2 SYGVKD. DNA of the CDR3: TGTGTGACCACAGGGGGCAATTCACCCCTCCACTTT. Translation gives CVTTGGNSPLHF.

Comment on this clonotype: A read error is possible here, since a much larger clone lies one base away. The gene calls are TRBV6-4 and TRBJ1-2, with D tentatively TRBD1 (6 bases). Germline CDR1 reads MRHNA; CDR2 reads SNTAGT. The CDR3 runs 16 residues. Trimming took 5 bases from V and 5 from J, leaving 21 bases between them. CDR3 sequence (DNA): TGTGCCAGCAGTCTAAGAGGGACAAAGGTCTGGTATGGCTACACCTTC. Translating it yields CASSLRGTKVWYGYTF.

Note on this clonotype: One end of the junction does not line up with germline, which may come from a read error. The chain employs TRBV20-1 and TRBJ2-5; no firm D call. This CDR3 has 12 amino acids. Germline assignment: CDR1 DFQATT and CDR2 SNEGSKA (reference sequence). The CDR3 sequence is CSAIGIQETPYF. In DNA form, the CDR3 reads TGCAGCGCCATTGGCATCCAAGAGACCCCGTACTTC.

CDR3 sequence reads: CASSGQVNTGELFF. CDR3 nucleotides: TGTGCCAGCTCCGGACAGGTGAACACCGGGGAGCTGTTTTTT. The chain joins TRBV18 to TRBJ2-2, with TRBD1 matching over 7 bases. The CDR3 totals 14 residues. Germline trimming cut 6 bases from V and 1 base from J; bases unmatched to any gene: 2. CDR1 is KGHSH and CDR2 is LQKENI in the germline V gene.